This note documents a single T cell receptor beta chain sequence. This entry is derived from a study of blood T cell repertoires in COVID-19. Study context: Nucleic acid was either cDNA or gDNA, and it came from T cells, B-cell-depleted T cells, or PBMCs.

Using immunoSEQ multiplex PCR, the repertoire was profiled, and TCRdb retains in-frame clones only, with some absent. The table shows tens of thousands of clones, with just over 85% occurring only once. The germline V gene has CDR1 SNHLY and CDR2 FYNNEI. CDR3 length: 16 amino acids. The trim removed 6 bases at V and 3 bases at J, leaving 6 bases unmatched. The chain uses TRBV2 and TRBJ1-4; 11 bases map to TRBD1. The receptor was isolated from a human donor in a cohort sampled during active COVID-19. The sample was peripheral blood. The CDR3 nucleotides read TGTGCCAGCAGGCAGGACAGGGGGCTTGCTAATGAAAAACTGTTTTTT. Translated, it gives CASRQDRGLANEKLFF.